This note documents a single T cell receptor beta chain sequence. The CDR3 extends over 13 amino acids. V was trimmed by 6 bases and J by 5 bases, leaving 13 bases between them. This sample's treatment: preoperative locoregional IRX-2 cytokine immunotherapy. Patients received preoperative, locoregional IRX-2 cytokine immunotherapy in a phase Ib study. The data were taken from a study of preoperative IRX-2 immunotherapy in early breast cancer. Libraries were prepared by immunoSEQ multiplex PCR; TCRdb keeps only in-frame clonotypes and omits some of them. The sample has about 42,000 clones, 70% to 80% seen once; the top ten hold roughly 1.1%.

The chain is built from TRBV23-1 and TRBJ2-5; D gene ambiguous. TRBV23-1 is reported as an ORF; its role is uncertain. This TCR derives from a human donor with breast cancer. Sample: tumor tissue, taken after IRX-2 immunotherapy. CDR3 protein: CASSLEPRETQYF. In DNA, the CDR3 is TGCGCCAGCAGCTTGGAGCCGAGGGAGACCCAGTACTTC.